This T cell receptor (beta chain) stems from a study of vaccination and CD4 T cells after COVID-19. Germline V gene data show CDR1 as MNHNS and CDR2 as SASEGT. CDR3 size: 11 residues. V lost 7 bases and J 1 base, leaving 1 base between the germline ends. TCRdb fed the PCR reads into MiXCR, producing one record per CDR3 protein. The sample shows some 21,000 distinct CDR3 sequences, about 60% of them seen only once. This receptor was obtained from a human donor who had recovered from COVID-19. The sequencing used CD4+ T cells from blood, collected before SARS-CoV-2 vaccination. The J gene is TRBJ2-2, the V gene TRBV6-1, with D hard to call. DNA of the CDR3: TGTGCCAGCAAGAACACCGGGGAGCTGTTTTTT. This encodes CASKNTGELFF.